Listed below are T cell receptor beta chains from one sample, sequenced in a study of blood T cell repertoires in COVID-19. Only in-frame clones appear in the TCRdb table, and some are missing; sequencing was by immunoSEQ multiplex PCR. The sample carries roughly 43,000 clones, around 89% recorded once. The source material was peripheral blood. The receptors come from a human donor in a cohort sampled during active COVID-19. Each CDR3 is given with its conserved first and last residue. D genes are given only for firm matches.

V gene,D gene,J gene,CDR3 protein,CDR3 DNA
TRBV7-9,TRBD1,TRBJ2-3,CAINPGQNTDTQYF,TGTGCCATCAATCCGGGACAGAACACAGATACGCAGTATTTT
TRBV2,TRBD1,TRBJ1-5,CASSGGTGSQPQHF,TGTGCCAGCAGTGGGGGGACAGGGAGCCAGCCCCAGCATTTT
TRBV28,-,TRBJ1-1,CASSFVDRLNTEAFF,TGTGCCAGCAGTTTCGTAGACAGGTTAAACACTGAAGCTTTCTTT
TRBV11-3,-,TRBJ2-1,CASSRPGMSVSGEQFF,TGTGCCAGCAGCCGCCCCGGTATGTCGGTTTCGGGTGAGCAGTTCTTC
TRBV6-1,TRBD2,TRBJ2-7,CASSGTSGFTSYEQYF,TGTGCCAGCAGTGGAACTAGCGGATTCACCTCCTACGAGCAGTACTTC
TRBV27,-,TRBJ2-7,CASSFSTVSYEQYF,TGTGCCAGCAGTTTCTCGACAGTCTCCTACGAGCAGTACTTC
TRBV28,TRBD2,TRBJ2-7,CASRTSGSPYEQYF,TGTGCCAGCCGCACTAGCGGGAGTCCCTACGAGCAGTACTTC
TRBV14,TRBD1,TRBJ2-4,CASSLGGQGEAKNIQYF,TGTGCCAGCAGCCTGGGGGGACAGGGGGAAGCCAAAAACATTCAGTACTTC
TRBV7-9,TRBD1,TRBJ1-5,CASSLAGGGQPQHF,TGTGCCAGCAGCTTAGCAGGGGGCGGTCAGCCCCAGCATTTT
TRBV18,TRBD1,TRBJ2-5,CASSPIGQGRRETQYF,TGTGCCAGCTCACCTATAGGACAGGGTAGACGGGAGACCCAGTACTTC
TRBV18,TRBD1,TRBJ1-5,CASSPRSRDRAPYNQPQHF,TGTGCCAGCTCACCACGATCTCGGGACAGAGCCCCATACAATCAGCCCCAGCATTTT